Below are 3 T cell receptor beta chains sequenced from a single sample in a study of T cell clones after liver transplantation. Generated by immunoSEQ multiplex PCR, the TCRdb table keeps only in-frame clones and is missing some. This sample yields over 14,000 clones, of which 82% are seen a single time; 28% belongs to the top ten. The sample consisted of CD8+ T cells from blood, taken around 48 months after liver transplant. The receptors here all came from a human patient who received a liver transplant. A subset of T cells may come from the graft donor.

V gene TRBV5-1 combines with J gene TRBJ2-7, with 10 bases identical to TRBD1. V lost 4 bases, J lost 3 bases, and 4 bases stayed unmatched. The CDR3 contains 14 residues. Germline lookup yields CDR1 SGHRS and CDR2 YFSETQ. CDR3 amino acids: CASSPGQGSYEQYF. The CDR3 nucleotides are TGCGCCAGCAGCCCGGGACAGGGGAGCTACGAGCAGTACTTC.

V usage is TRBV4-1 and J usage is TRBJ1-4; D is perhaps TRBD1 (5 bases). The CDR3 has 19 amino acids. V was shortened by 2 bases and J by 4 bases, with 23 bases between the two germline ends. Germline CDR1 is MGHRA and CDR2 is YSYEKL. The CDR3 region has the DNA TGCGCCAGCAGCCAACCTAGGGAACAGGTTCACATTGATAATGAAAAACTGTTTTTT. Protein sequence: CASSQPREQVHIDNEKLFF.

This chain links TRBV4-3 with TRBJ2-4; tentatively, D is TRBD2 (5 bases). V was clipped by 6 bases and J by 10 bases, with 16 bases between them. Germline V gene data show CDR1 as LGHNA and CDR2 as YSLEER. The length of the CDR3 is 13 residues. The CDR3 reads CASSPPGSPIQYF. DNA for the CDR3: TGCGCCAGCAGTCCCCCGGGGTCGCCTATTCAGTACTTC.